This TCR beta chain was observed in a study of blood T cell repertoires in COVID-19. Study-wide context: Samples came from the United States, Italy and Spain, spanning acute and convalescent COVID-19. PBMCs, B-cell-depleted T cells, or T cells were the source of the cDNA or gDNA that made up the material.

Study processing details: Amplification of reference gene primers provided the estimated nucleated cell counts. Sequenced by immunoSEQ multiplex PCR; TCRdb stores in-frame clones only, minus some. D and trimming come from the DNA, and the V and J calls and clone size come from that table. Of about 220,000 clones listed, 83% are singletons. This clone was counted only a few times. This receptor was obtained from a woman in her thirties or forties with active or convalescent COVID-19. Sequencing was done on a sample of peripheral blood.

The CDR3 protein is CASSRSRDEKLFF. The CDR3 coding sequence is TGTGCCAGTAGTCGATCCAGGGATGAAAAACTGTTTTTT. The rearrangement links TRBV19 to TRBJ1-4; the D gene is possibly TRBD1 (5 bases). Germline CDR1 LNHDA, CDR2 SQIVND (reference sequence). This CDR3 is 13 amino acids long. V was trimmed by 5 bases and J by 6 bases, leaving 10 bases between them. The complete variable domain, with remaining parts taken from reference TRBV19 and TRBJ1-4, reads DGGITQSPKYLFRKEGQNVTLSCEQNLNHDAMYWYRQDPGQGLRLIYYSQIVNDFQKGDIAEGYSVSREKKESFPLTVTSAQKNPTAFYLCASSRSRDEKLFFGSGTQLSVL.